This TCR beta chain was sequenced for a study of T-cell memory formation after mild COVID-19. Whole-study context: Clusters of TCRs were largely donor specific.

The sample holds many counts of this clonotype. Constant-segment primers served in 5'RACE that generated TCR alpha and TCR beta cDNA libraries bearing sample barcodes and UMIs. One entry per CDR3 protein results from TCRdb running MiXCR on the 5' RACE reads. The data contain about 340,000 distinct CDR3 sequences, approximately 12% of them singletons. The CDR3 spans 14 residues. With 1 base removed from V and 0 bases from J, the gap between germline ends came to 6 bases. In germline, CDR1 is SGHVS, CDR2 FNYEAQ. The receptor comes from a man between 18 and 29 years old who had mild COVID-19 (a few samples of this study predate the infection). Cell type and time point are not known. V gene TRBV7-6 combines with J gene TRBJ2-5; tentatively, D is TRBD1 (5 bases). The sequencing sample was made of PBMCs or a T cell subset sorted from them (not recorded which). The CDR3 loop reads CASSLGTNQETQYF. CDR3 bases: TGTGCCAGCAGCTTAGGGACAAACCAAGAGACCCAGTACTTC.